This T cell receptor (beta chain) is drawn from a study of blood T cell repertoires in COVID-19. Followed over time, Seattle patients had been enrolled while infection was active. The protocol was immunoSEQ multiplex PCR, while the TCRdb copy is restricted to in-frame clones and leaves out a portion. There are over 70,000 clones in the sample; about 92% occur only once, and over 5% lies in the top ten. This clone was counted a single time. Germline trimming cut 0 bases from V and 4 bases from J; bases unmatched to any gene: 4. Germline V gives CDR1 LGHNA, CDR2 YSLEER. The CDR3 totals 15 residues. The specimen sequenced was peripheral blood. This sequence originates from a man aged 18 to 29 with COVID-19, enrolled during active disease. The J gene is TRBJ1-2, the V gene TRBV4-3, with TRBD1 matching 8 bases. CDR3 sequence: CASSQDRGLGYGYTF. The CDR3 DNA follows: TGCGCCAGCAGCCAAGACAGGGGGCTGGGCTATGGCTACACCTTC.